This T cell receptor beta chain emerged from a study of T-cell reconstitution after alpha-beta-depleted transplantation in children. General study results and limits: Several hundred expanded graft clones reportedly gave rise to the alpha-beta T cells present about two months after transplant.

TCRbeta library construction was performed incorporating unique molecular identifiers. TCRdb processed the PCR reads anew with MiXCR; each CDR3 protein has one entry. The table shows about 830,000 distinct CDR3 sequences, with less than 20% occurring only once. Regarding this clonotype: The antigen is unknown.

The CDR3 totals 14 residues. V was clipped by 8 bases and J by 4 bases, with 18 bases between them. This clonotype originated in a male patient younger than 18 who had a stem cell transplant for acute lymphoblastic leukemia, so the T cells may come from the graft donor. The specimen comprised PBMCs, mostly from graft donor cells, sampled 360 days after TCRalphabeta/CD19-depleted stem cell transplant. The chain uses TRBV12-3 or TRBV12-4 and TRBJ2-7, with D tentatively TRBD1 or TRBD2 (6 bases each). In DNA form, the CDR3 reads TGTGCCAGCGGTAGCCGGGGGCTATTATACGAGCAGTACTTC. It translates to CASGSRGLLYEQYF.